This passage covers 17 T cell receptor beta chains from one sample sequenced in a study of blood T cells in healthy people across ages. The use of a sample-barcoded 5' primer and a J-beta primer mix characterized a second PCR of about 7 to 12 cycles. TCRdb ran MiXCR on the 5' RACE reads and lists one entry per CDR3 protein. Among approximately 350,000 distinct CDR3 sequences listed, 45% to 60% were seen once. Sequenced: blood. The source is a man aged 55 to 70 in good health.

The V gene is TRBV3-1, the J gene TRBJ2-6, with TRBD1 as a possible D gene (7 bases). CDR1 and CDR2 from the germline V gene are LGHDT and YNNKEL (reference sequence). Trimming removed 3 bases from V and 0 bases from J, with 21 bases in between. The CDR3 length is 20 residues. The CDR3 DNA is TGTGCCAGCAGCCATCCCCAGGGGGGAAAGGGAAGCTCTGGGGCCAACGTCCTGACTTTC. Translated, it gives CASSHPQGGKGSSGANVLTF.

This chain links TRBV28 with TRBJ2-4; TRBD1 matches 7 bases. The end of the DNA aligns better with TRBJ2-7, so the J call may be wrong. This CDR3 spans 12 amino acids. Germline CDR1 is MDHEN and CDR2 is SYDVKM. The DNA for the CDR3 is TGTGCCAGCTTGGGGACAGACTACGAGCAGTACTTC. Translating it yields CASLGTDYEQYF.

This clonotype was seen more than once but under ten times. The chain links TRBV5-1 to TRBJ2-1, with 9 bases fitting TRBD2. Trimming cost V 1 base and J 1 base; bases outside gene matches: 6. CDR1 and CDR2 from the germline V gene are SGHRS and YFSETQ. The CDR3 covers 17 residues. The CDR3 region is CASSLLASGVSYNEQFF. The CDR3 DNA reads as TGCGCCAGCAGCTTGTTGGCTAGCGGGGTATCCTACAATGAGCAGTTCTTC.

This clonotype was counted between two and nine times. The chain combines TRBV7-9 with TRBJ2-5; D call uncertain. The germline CDR1 and CDR2 sequences are SEHNR and FQNEAQ (reference sequence). The CDR3 loop spans 14 amino acids. The V end lost 1 base, the J end lost 2 bases, and 8 bases lay between the germline ends. The CDR3 sequence is CASSLGREQETQYF. CDR3 DNA: TGTGCCAGCAGCTTAGGACGCGAACAAGAGACCCAGTACTTC.

The chain has TRBV28 and TRBJ2-5, with 7 bases lining up with TRBD2. Germline loops: CDR1 MDHEN, CDR2 SYDVKM. This CDR3 contains 15 residues. The V segment lost 8 bases and the J segment 5 bases; nucleotides outside the gene matches: 14. The CDR3: CASHTREGGPETQYF. CDR3 sequence (DNA): TGTGCCAGCCACACCCGTGAGGGAGGGCCGGAGACCCAGTACTTC.

V usage is TRBV25-1 and J usage is TRBJ2-7; 9 bases agree with TRBD1. Near its end, the DNA agrees better with TRBJ2-5, so the J call may be wrong. CDR1 MGHDK and CDR2 SYGVNS come from the germline V gene. The CDR3 spans 13 residues. This CDR3 is CASRGQGSGTQYF. The CDR3, as DNA: TGTGCCAGCAGGGGACAGGGATCGGGGACCCAGTACTTC.

This rearrangement joins TRBV7-8 to TRBJ2-7, with D possibly matching TRBD1 (6 bases). The germline CDR1 and CDR2 sequences are SGHVS and FQNEAQ. V lost 5 bases and J 2 bases, leaving 16 bases between the germline ends. The CDR3 has 15 residues. CDR3 nucleotides: TGTGCCAGCAGCCCCACCGGGACATGGGCCTACGAGCAGTACTTC. This codes for CASSPTGTWAYEQYF.

This clonotype was counted between two and nine times. The V and J genes are TRBV20-1 and TRBJ2-5, with no clear D. From germline, CDR1 is DFQATT and CDR2 SNEGSKA (reference sequence). With 2 bases removed from V and 11 bases from J, the gap between germline ends came to 12 bases. The CDR3 runs 11 residues. CDR3 region: CSARSPSEQYF. The CDR3 coding sequence is TGCAGTGCTAGATCCCCCTCTGAGCAGTACTTC.

V and J are TRBV21-1 and TRBJ1-2. TRBV21-1 is labeled a pseudogene. The CDR3 spans 12 residues. The CDR3 sequence: CASSQRRCGYTF. In nucleotides, the CDR3 is TGTGCCAGCAGCCAAAGACGCTGTGGCTACACCTTC.

V and J are TRBV6-2 or TRBV6-3 and TRBJ2-4; 10 bases map to TRBD1. The J call could be wrong; TRBJ2-5 is a better fit for the DNA end. Germline V CDR1 and CDR2: MNHEY, SVGEGT. There are 15 residues in the CDR3. CDR3 bases: TGTGCCAGCAGTACCTCCGGGACAGGGGTGGTGACCCAGTACTTC. Protein product: CASSTSGTGVVTQYF.

The sample holds a few counts of this clonotype. The chain couples TRBV7-2 to TRBJ2-7, with D tentatively TRBD1 or TRBD2 (6 bases each). CDR1 is SGHTA and CDR2 is FQGNSA in the germline V gene. The CDR3 totals 14 residues. The V gene lost 0 bases and the J gene lost 5 bases, with 11 bases spanning the gap. As DNA, the CDR3 is TGTGCCAGCAGCTTAGCGGGGGGCATCGACGAGCAGTACTTC. It specifies CASSLAGGIDEQYF. Full variable domain (outside the CDR3, taken from reference TRBV7-2 and TRBJ2-7): GAGVSQSPSNKVTEKGKDVELRCDPISGHTALYWYRQSLGQGLEFLIYFQGNSAPDKSGLPSDRFSAERTGGSVSTLTIQRTQQEDSAVYLCASSLAGGIDEQYFGPGTRLTVT.

This clonotype occurred a few times. This sequence joins TRBV28 and TRBJ2-1; D gene ambiguous. This CDR3 comprises 13 residues. Germline V lookup: CDR1 MDHEN, CDR2 SYDVKM. V was clipped by 8 bases and J by 4 bases, with 12 bases between them. CDR3 in amino acids: CASVSLGYNEQFF. As DNA, the CDR3 is TGTGCCAGCGTTTCCCTGGGATACAATGAGCAGTTCTTC.

This clonotype was observed at least ten times. A much larger clone is a single base away; this may be a read error. The chain employs TRBV5-1 and TRBJ2-7, with a tentative D call TRBD1 (6 bases). Trimming pared 4 bases from V and 4 bases from J, leaving 15 bases between. The CDR3 is 14 residues long. Germline V gives CDR1 SGHRS, CDR2 YFSETQ. The CDR3 coding sequence is TGCGCCAGCAGCGTGACAGGCCCATCGTACGAGCAGTACTTC. Translation gives CASSVTGPSYEQYF.

V is TRBV12-3 or TRBV12-4 and J is TRBJ2-5; D is perhaps TRBD1 (6 bases). The DNA end is a closer match to TRBJ2-7, so the J assignment may be wrong. This CDR3 region has 14 residues. The CDR3 protein is CASSFNRVNDEQYF. CDR3 in DNA: TGTGCCAGCAGTTTTAACAGGGTAAACGACGAGCAGTACTTC.

The chain carries TRBV4-1 and TRBJ1-3; D is uncertain. From germline, CDR1 is MGHRA and CDR2 YSYEKL. Trimming took off 2 bases at V and 0 bases at J, with 17 bases between the two ends. CDR3 length: 18 amino acids. The CDR3 is CASSQLDLVTFSGNTIYF. For the CDR3, the DNA is TGCGCCAGCAGCCAATTGGATCTTGTAACCTTCTCTGGAAACACCATATATTTT.

This clonotype was seen a single time. V is TRBV2 and J is TRBJ2-1; D uncertain. The CDR3 spans 15 residues. Germline V gene data show CDR1 as SNHLY and CDR2 as FYNNEI. Between the trimmed V and J ends, which lost 1 base and 4 bases, there was a span of 11 bases. Written as DNA, the CDR3 is TGTGCCAGCAGTGAAGTCCTATTTCGGTACAATGAGCAGTTCTTC. Encoded protein: CASSEVLFRYNEQFF. The full variable domain, its missing parts supplied by reference TRBV2 and TRBJ2-1, is EPEVTQTPSHQVTQMGQEVILRCVPISNHLYFYWYRQILGQKVEFLVSFYNNEISEKSEIFDDQFSVERPDGSNFTLKIRSTKLEDSAMYFCASSEVLFRYNEQFFGPGTRLTVL.

This clonotype has only a few counts. The rearrangement joins TRBV20-1 to TRBJ1-5; D is possibly TRBD1 (5 bases). The CDR3 consists of 15 residues. Germline V gene lookup returns CDR1 DFQATT and CDR2 SNEGSKA (reference sequence). V lost 3 bases and J 2 bases, leaving 14 bases between the germline ends. CDR3 bases: TGCAGTGCTAGCCGATCCCGGGACGGCAATCAGCCCCAGCATTTT. The encoded protein is CSASRSRDGNQPQHF.